The entry that follows covers one T cell receptor (beta chain) sequence. Its specificity is unknown. FACS enriched CD8+ TEMRA cells, while bulk CD8+ and CD4+ were negatively isolated. RNA totalling about 0.45 to 1 ug underwent reverse transcription with random hexamers. Amplification of TCR beta CDR3 spanned 54 Vbeta and 13 Jbeta via immunoSEQ multiplex PCR. TCRdb fed the immunoSEQ multiplex PCR reads into MiXCR, producing one record per CDR3 protein. The sample consists of 200,000 or so distinct CDR3 sequences, roughly 96% of them appearing once. The sample is drawn from a study of CD8 T cells in Susac syndrome. General study results and limits: It was acknowledged in the study that its TCR sequencing and HLA analysis involved a relatively small number of individuals.

With V trimmed by 3 bases and J by 7 bases, 9 bases remained unmatched. CDR3 length equals 15 residues. Germline V gene lookup returns CDR1 KGHDR and CDR2 SFDVKD. The specimen was CD4+ T cells from PBMCs. This TCR was recovered from a human donor with multiple sclerosis. J is TRBJ2-7 and V is TRBV24-1, with TRBD1 matching over 9 bases. The CDR3 DNA reads as TGTGCCACCAGTGATCCTGCACAGGGGGCGGGAGAGCAGTACTTC. It translates to CATSDPAQGAGEQYF.